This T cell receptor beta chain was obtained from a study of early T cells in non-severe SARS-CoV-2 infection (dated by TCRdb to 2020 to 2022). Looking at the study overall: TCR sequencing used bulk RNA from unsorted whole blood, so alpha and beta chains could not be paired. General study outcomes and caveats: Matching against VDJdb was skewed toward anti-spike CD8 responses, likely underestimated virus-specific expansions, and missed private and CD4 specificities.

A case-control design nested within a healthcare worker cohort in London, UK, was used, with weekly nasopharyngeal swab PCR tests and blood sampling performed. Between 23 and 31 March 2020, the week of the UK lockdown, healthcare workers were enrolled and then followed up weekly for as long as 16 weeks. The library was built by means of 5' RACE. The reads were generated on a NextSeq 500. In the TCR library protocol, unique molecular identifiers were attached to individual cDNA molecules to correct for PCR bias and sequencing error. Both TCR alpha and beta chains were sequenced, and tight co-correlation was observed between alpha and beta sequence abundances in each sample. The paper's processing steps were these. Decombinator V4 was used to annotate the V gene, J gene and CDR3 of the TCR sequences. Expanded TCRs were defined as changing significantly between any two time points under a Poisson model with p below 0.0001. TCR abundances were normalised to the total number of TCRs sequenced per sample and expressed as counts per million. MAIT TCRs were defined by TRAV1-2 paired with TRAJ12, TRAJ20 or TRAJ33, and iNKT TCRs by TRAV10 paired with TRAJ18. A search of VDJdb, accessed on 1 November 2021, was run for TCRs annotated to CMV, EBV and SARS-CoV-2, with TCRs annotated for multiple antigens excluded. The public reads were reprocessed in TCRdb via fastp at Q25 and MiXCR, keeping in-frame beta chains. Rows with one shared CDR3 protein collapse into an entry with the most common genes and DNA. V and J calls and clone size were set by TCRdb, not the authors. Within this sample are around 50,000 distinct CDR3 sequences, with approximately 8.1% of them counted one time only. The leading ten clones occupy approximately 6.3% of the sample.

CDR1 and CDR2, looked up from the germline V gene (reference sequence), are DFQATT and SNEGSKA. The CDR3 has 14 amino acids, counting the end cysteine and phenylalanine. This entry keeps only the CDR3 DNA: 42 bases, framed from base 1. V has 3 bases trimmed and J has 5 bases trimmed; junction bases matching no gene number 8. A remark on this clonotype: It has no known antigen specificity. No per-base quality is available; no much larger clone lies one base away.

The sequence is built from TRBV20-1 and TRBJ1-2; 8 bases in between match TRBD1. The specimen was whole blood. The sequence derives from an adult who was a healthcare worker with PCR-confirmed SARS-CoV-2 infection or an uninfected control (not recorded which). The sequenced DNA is TGCAGTGCTAGCCGGACAGGGAAAGGGTATGGCTACACCTTC. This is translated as CSASRTGKGYGYTF.